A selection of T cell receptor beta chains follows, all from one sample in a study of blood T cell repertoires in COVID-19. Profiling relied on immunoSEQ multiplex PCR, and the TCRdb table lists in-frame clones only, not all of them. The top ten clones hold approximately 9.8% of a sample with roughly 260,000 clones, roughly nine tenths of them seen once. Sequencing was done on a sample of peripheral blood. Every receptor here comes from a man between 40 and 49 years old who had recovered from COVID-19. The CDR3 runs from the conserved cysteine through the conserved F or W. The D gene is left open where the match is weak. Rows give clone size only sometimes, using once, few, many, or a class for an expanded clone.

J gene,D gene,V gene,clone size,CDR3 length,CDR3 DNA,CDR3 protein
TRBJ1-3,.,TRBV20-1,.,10,TGCAGTGCCGGGGGTTACACCATATATTTT,CSAGGYTIYF
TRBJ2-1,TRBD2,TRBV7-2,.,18,TGTGCCAGCAGCTTGGACGGGACTAGCGGGGGGGGTTACAATGAGCAGTTCTTC,CASSLDGTSGGGYNEQFF
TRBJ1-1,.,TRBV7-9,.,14,TGTGCCAGCAATTGGGCAGAAGCGAACACTGAAGCTTTCTTT,CASNWAEANTEAFF
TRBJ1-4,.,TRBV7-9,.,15,TGTGCCAGCAGCCCACCCTCTGGGGGGAATGAAAAACTGTTTTTT,CASSPPSGGNEKLFF
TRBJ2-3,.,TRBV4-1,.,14,TGCGCCAGCAGCCAAGAATGGGCAACAGATACGCAGTATTTT,CASSQEWATDTQYF
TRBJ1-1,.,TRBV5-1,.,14,TGCGCCAGCAGCTTGGTCGGGATGAACACTGAAGCTTTCTTT,CASSLVGMNTEAFF
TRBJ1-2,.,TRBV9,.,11,TGTGCCAGCAGCGCGTTTGATGGCTACACCTTC,CASSAFDGYTF
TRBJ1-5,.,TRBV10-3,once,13,TGTGCCATCAATCGGGACAAAGGTCAGCCCCAGCATTTT,CAINRDKGQPQHF
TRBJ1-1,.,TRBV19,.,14,TGTGCCAGTAGTCCGACAAGGGCGGGCACTGAAGCTTTCTTT,CASSPTRAGTEAFF
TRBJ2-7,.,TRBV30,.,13,TGTGCCTGGAGTGTAATCGCGGGATCCGAGCAGTACTTC,CAWSVIAGSEQYF
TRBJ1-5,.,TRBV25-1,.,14,TGTGCCAGCAGTTCCGGACAGTTAAATCAGCCCCAGCATTTT,CASSSGQLNQPQHF
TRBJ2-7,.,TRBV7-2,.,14,TGTGCCAGCAGCTTGCGGCTAGTGAACTACGAGCAGTACTTC,CASSLRLVNYEQYF
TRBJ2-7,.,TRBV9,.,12,TGTGCCAGCAGCGGCCAGACTTACGAGCAGTACTTC,CASSGQTYEQYF
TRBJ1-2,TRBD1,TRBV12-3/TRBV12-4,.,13,TGTGCCAGCAGCCCCCAGGGGGCAGGAGGCTACACCTTC,CASSPQGAGGYTF
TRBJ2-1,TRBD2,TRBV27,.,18,TGTGCCAGCAGTTTATTTGGCGGGAGATTCCGATCGGTAGATGAGCAGTTCTTC,CASSLFGGRFRSVDEQFF
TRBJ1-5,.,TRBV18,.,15,TGTGCCAGCTCCCCGGAGGGCCACGGCAATCAGCCCCAGCATTTT,CASSPEGHGNQPQHF
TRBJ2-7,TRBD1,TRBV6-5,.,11,TGTGCCAGAGGGGGCCGAGACGAGCAGTACTTC,CARGGRDEQYF
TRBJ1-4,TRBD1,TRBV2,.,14,TGTGCCAGCAGGGTACAGGGGATAAGCGAAAAACTGTTTTTT,CASRVQGISEKLFF
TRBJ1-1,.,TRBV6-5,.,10,TGTGCCAGCAGGACAGGTTTGGCTTTCTTT,CASRTGLAFF
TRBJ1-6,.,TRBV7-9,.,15,TGTGCCAGCAGGCCCGGGACATTAGATAATTCACCCCTCCACTTT,CASRPGTLDNSPLHF
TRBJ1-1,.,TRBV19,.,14,TGTGCCAGTAGTAGTCGGGGTCCTAACACTGAAGCTTTCTTT,CASSSRGPNTEAFF
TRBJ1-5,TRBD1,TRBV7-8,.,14,TGTGCCAGCAGCGCGGACAGGACCAATCAGCCCCAGCATTTT,CASSADRTNQPQHF
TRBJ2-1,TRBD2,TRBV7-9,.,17,TGTGCCAGCAGCCCCAGACTAGCGGGGGCCAAAACCTCTGCGCAGTTCTTC,CASSPRLAGAKTSAQFF
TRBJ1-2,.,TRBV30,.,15,TGTGCCTGGAGTAACCGCGGGTCGGGCGGCTATGGCTACACCTTC,CAWSNRGSGGYGYTF
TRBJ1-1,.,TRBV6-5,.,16,TGTGCCAGCAGTTCCGCCGTGAGGCTAATGAACACTGAAGCTTTCTTT,CASSSAVRLMNTEAFF
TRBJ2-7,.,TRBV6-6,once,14,TGTGCCAGCAGTTACGCCCAGATCCGCTACGAGCAGTACTTC,CASSYAQIRYEQYF